The rows below give T cell receptor beta chains drawn from one sample of a study of cytomegalovirus exposure and HLA in healthy donors. Assay: immunoSEQ multiplex PCR; the TCRdb copy retains only in-frame clones and omits some. The sample holds 150,000 to 200,000 clones, roughly 90% seen once. Sequencing was performed on PBMCs. All receptors come from a man aged 18-30 years in good health and CMV-seropositive. The CDR3 runs from the conserved cysteine through the conserved F or W. D genes are given only for firm matches. For some rows the clone size is stated as once, few or many, or as a class when expanded; others skip it.

J,length,V,D,size,CDR3,DNA
TRBJ1-2,17,TRBV27,TRBD1,NA,CASRNNSGTGLVYGYTF,TGTGCCAGCAGAAACAATTCCGGGACAGGGCTTGTCTATGGCTACACCTTC
TRBJ2-1,15,TRBV27,NA,NA,CASSLSANIDNEQFF,TGTGCCAGCAGTTTAAGCGCAAACATCGACAATGAGCAGTTCTTC
TRBJ2-7,15,TRBV7-9,TRBD2,NA,CASSTQRLASDEQYF,TGTGCCAGCAGCACCCAGAGACTAGCTTCCGACGAGCAGTACTTC
TRBJ2-7,14,TRBV7-9,TRBD1,NA,CASSLEGQSYEQYF,TGTGCCAGCAGCTTAGAGGGACAGTCCTACGAGCAGTACTTC
TRBJ2-2,19,TRBV6-1,NA,NA,CASSERLRVGGPHTGELFF,TGTGCCAGCAGTGAAAGGCTCCGGGTGGGGGGGCCTCACACCGGGGAGCTGTTTTTT
TRBJ2-1,15,TRBV5-1,TRBD2,NA,CASSLISGGSNEQFF,TGCGCCAGCAGCTTAATTAGCGGGGGGAGCAATGAGCAGTTCTTC
TRBJ1-4,16,TRBV6-6,NA,NA,CASSYYQGQGGEKLFF,TGTGCCAGCAGTTATTACCAAGGGCAGGGAGGAGAAAAACTGTTTTTT
TRBJ2-7,15,TRBV27,TRBD2,NA,CASSLTPSGGYEQYF,TGTGCCAGCAGTTTAACGCCTAGCGGGGGCTACGAGCAGTACTTC
TRBJ2-1,16,TRBV11-3,TRBD2,NA,CASSLAGTSPNNEQFF,TGTGCCAGCAGCTTAGCAGGGACTAGCCCAAACAATGAGCAGTTCTTC
TRBJ1-5,15,TRBV2,NA,few,CASSDRGRGNQPQHF,TGTGCCAGCAGTGACAGGGGAAGGGGCAATCAGCCCCAGCATTTT
TRBJ2-1,16,TRBV27,TRBD2,NA,CASSRGLAGVYNEQFF,TGTGCCAGCAGTCGCGGACTAGCGGGAGTATACAATGAGCAGTTCTTC
TRBJ1-2,15,TRBV5-6,NA,NA,CASSLRGRRDYGYTF,TGTGCCAGCAGCTTGCGAGGGCGCCGAGACTATGGCTACACCTTC
TRBJ1-5,13,TRBV2,TRBD1,NA,CASSGTGNQPQHF,TGTGCCAGCAGCGGGACAGGGAATCAGCCCCAGCATTTT
TRBJ2-3,13,TRBV27,NA,NA,CASSPDYPDTQYF,TGTGCCAGCAGTCCGGACTACCCAGATACGCAGTATTTT
TRBJ2-5,14,TRBV6-6,TRBD1,NA,CASSYLTGEETQYF,TGTGCCAGCAGTTACTTGACAGGGGAAGAGACCCAGTACTTC
TRBJ1-3,17,TRBV9,NA,NA,CASSVAEGPVSGNTIYF,TGTGCCAGCAGCGTAGCGGAGGGTCCCGTCTCTGGAAACACCATATATTTT
TRBJ1-5,16,TRBV18,NA,once,CASSPFFQNSNQPQHF,TGTGCCAGCTCACCATTTTTTCAAAATAGCAATCAGCCCCAGCATTTT
TRBJ2-1,15,TRBV10-1,NA,NA,CASSESFSGFNEQFF,TGCGCCAGCAGTGAGTCGTTCAGCGGGTTCAATGAGCAGTTCTTC
TRBJ2-6,18,TRBV5-1,TRBD1,NA,CASSLGDRESSGANVLTF,TGCGCCAGCAGCTTGGGAGACAGGGAGAGCTCTGGGGCCAACGTCCTGACTTTC
TRBJ2-1,20,TRBV5-1,TRBD2,NA,CASSWRGLAGGPLAYNEQFF,TGCGCCAGCAGCTGGCGGGGACTAGCGGGAGGGCCCTTGGCCTACAATGAGCAGTTCTTC
TRBJ1-5,15,TRBV30,NA,few,CAWSASRDISFPQHF,TGTGCCTGGAGCGCAAGCCGGGACATAAGCTTCCCCCAGCATTTT
TRBJ2-3,14,TRBV5-4,TRBD1,NA,CASSLGGYSDTQYF,TGTGCCAGCAGCTTAGGGGGCTACTCAGATACGCAGTATTTT
TRBJ1-3,16,TRBV25-1,NA,NA,CASRESGELSGNTIYF,TGTGCCAGCAGAGAATCAGGGGAACTTTCTGGAAACACCATATATTTT
TRBJ1-1,15,TRBV5-1,NA,NA,CASSLGGGLNTEAFF,TGCGCCAGCAGCTTGGGGGGGGGTCTGAACACTGAAGCTTTCTTT
TRBJ2-2,15,TRBV6-1,NA,NA,CATPWADPNTGELFF,TGTGCCACCCCGTGGGCAGACCCGAACACCGGGGAGCTGTTTTTT
TRBJ1-1,13,TRBV28,NA,NA,CASSTDSYTEAFF,TGTGCCAGCAGTACGGACAGCTACACTGAAGCTTTCTTT
TRBJ1-2,17,TRBV4-2,NA,NA,CASSQESVGSGVYGYTF,TGTGCCAGCAGCCAAGAGTCAGTCGGGTCAGGGGTCTATGGCTACACCTTC
TRBJ1-2,16,TRBV5-1,NA,NA,CASSLVWGPGVYGYTF,TGCGCCAGCAGCTTGGTATGGGGCCCGGGGGTCTATGGCTACACCTTC
TRBJ2-7,15,TRBV28,TRBD1,NA,CASIATGTVSYEQYF,TGTGCCAGTATTGCAACCGGGACAGTTTCCTACGAGCAGTACTTC
TRBJ2-3,15,TRBV4-2,NA,NA,CASSPVGSGADTQYF,TGTGCCAGCAGCCCTGTAGGGAGCGGAGCAGATACGCAGTATTTT
TRBJ2-2,18,TRBV2,TRBD1,NA,CASSRSGTASSPAGELFF,TGTGCCAGCAGCCGATCCGGGACAGCCTCCAGTCCGGCCGGGGAGCTGTTTTTT
TRBJ2-3,14,TRBV10-3,NA,NA,CAISESGHTDTQYF,TGTGCCATCAGTGAGTCGGGGCACACAGATACGCAGTATTTT
TRBJ2-1,15,TRBV7-9,TRBD1,NA,CASSFTGTGVSEQFF,TGTGCCAGCAGTTTTACCGGGACAGGGGTTAGTGAGCAGTTCTTC
TRBJ1-2,15,TRBV6-1,TRBD1,NA,CASSEDTGDYDGYTF,TGTGCCAGCAGTGAAGACACAGGGGATTACGATGGCTACACCTTC
TRBJ2-7,14,TRBV10-3,TRBD2,NA,CAISSGSKSYEQYF,TGTGCCATCAGTAGCGGGAGTAAATCCTACGAGCAGTACTTC
TRBJ2-7,13,TRBV19,NA,once,CASSWQVSYEQYF,TGTGCCAGTAGTTGGCAGGTCTCCTACGAGCAGTACTTC
TRBJ2-7,15,TRBV4-1,TRBD1,NA,CASSQGWDSSYEQYF,TGCGCCAGCAGCCAAGGTTGGGACAGCTCCTACGAGCAGTACTTC
TRBJ2-1,15,TRBV18,TRBD2,NA,CASSPKTSGVNEQFF,TGTGCCAGCTCACCAAAGACTAGCGGGGTTAATGAGCAGTTCTTC
TRBJ1-2,15,TRBV6-6,TRBD1,once,CASSYSRGTAYGYTF,TGTGCCAGCAGTTACTCCCGAGGGACAGCCTATGGCTACACCTTC
TRBJ2-7,15,TRBV5-8,TRBD1,NA,CASSYPGTGNYEQYF,TGTGCCAGCAGCTATCCCGGGACAGGGAATTACGAGCAGTACTTC
TRBJ2-1,19,TRBV19,NA,NA,CASREDSLLLHPTDNEQFF,TGTGCCAGTAGAGAGGACAGTCTGCTTTTACATCCGACCGACAATGAGCAGTTCTTC
TRBJ2-7,13,TRBV6-5,TRBD2,NA,CATTVAGEYEQYF,TGTGCCACAACGGTAGCGGGAGAGTACGAGCAGTACTTC
TRBJ2-5,15,TRBV27,NA,NA,CASSSPRQGRETQYF,TGTGCCAGCAGTTCCCCTCGGCAGGGGAGAGAGACCCAGTACTTC
TRBJ2-2,14,TRBV2,TRBD2,NA,CASRGLGDTGELFF,TGTGCCAGCAGAGGACTAGGTGACACCGGGGAGCTGTTTTTT